The 20 T cell receptor beta chains below all came from one sample that was sequenced in a study of cytomegalovirus exposure and HLA in healthy donors. The PCR had 60 Vbeta and 13 Jbeta primers. Using immunoSEQ multiplex PCR, the repertoire was profiled, and TCRdb retains in-frame clones only, with some absent. The sample has around 94,000 clones; approximately 87% are singletons. The source material was PBMCs. These receptors all come from a man aged 40-55 years in good health and CMV-seronegative.

This chain connects TRBV5-8 to TRBJ2-1; TRBD2 is a possible D gene (5 bases). V was shortened by 4 bases and J by 4 bases, with 12 bases between the two germline ends. The germline V gene has CDR1 SGHTS and CDR2 YDEGEE. The CDR3 runs to 14 residues. The CDR3 sequence: CASSPRDLYNEQFF. In nucleotides, the CDR3 is TGTGCCAGCAGCCCCCGGGATTTATACAATGAGCAGTTCTTC.

The rearrangement joins TRBV7-3 to TRBJ1-2; 10 nucleotides align to TRBD1. The length of the CDR3 is 13 residues. Per germline, CDR1 SGHTA and CDR2 FQGTGA. The ends lost 5 bases at V and 8 bases at J; junction bases unmatched: 5. The DNA for the CDR3 is TGTGCCAGCAGCCCTGACAGGGGGCTAGGCTACACCTTC. Its protein is CASSPDRGLGYTF. Complete variable domain (other parts from reference TRBV7-3 and TRBJ1-2): GAGVSQTPSNKVTEKGKYVELRCDPISGHTALYWYRQSLGQGPEFLIYFQGTGAADDSGLPNDRFFAVRPEGSVSTLKIQRTERGDSAVYLCASSPDRGLGYTFGSGTRLTVV.

This chain uses TRBV6-4 with TRBJ1-2; D possibly corresponds to TRBD1 (6 bases). Per the germline V gene, CDR1 is MRHNA and CDR2 is SNTAGT. V lost 6 bases to trimming and J lost 7 bases, with 18 bases between them. The CDR3 consists of 14 residues. The CDR3 nucleotides read TGTGCCAGCAGAGAAATTTCAGGGGCTGGTGGCTACACCTTC. Translated, it gives CASREISGAGGYTF.

The chain joins TRBV5-1 to TRBJ1-6, with 9 bases fitting TRBD1. The CDR3 consists of 16 residues. The germline V gene has CDR1 SGHRS and CDR2 YFSETQ. With V trimmed by 0 bases and J by 9 bases, 7 bases remained unmatched. The chain's CDR3 is CASSLAGDRGVSPLHF. The CDR3 DNA reads as TGCGCCAGCAGCTTGGCGGGTGACAGGGGGGTTTCACCCCTCCACTTT.

CDR3 residues: CASSPGAGGNTEAFF. In DNA form, the CDR3 reads TGCGCCAGCAGCCCCGGGGCGGGGGGGAACACTGAAGCTTTCTTT. V and J are TRBV5-1 and TRBJ1-1; D might be TRBD1 (5 bases). The germline gives CDR1 SGHRS, CDR2 YFSETQ. Trimming removed 4 bases from V and 1 base from J, with 14 bases in between. The CDR3 is made up of 15 amino acids.

The CDR3: CASSMTGGSNEQFF. The CDR3 bases are TGTGCCAGTAGTATGACGGGCGGGTCCAATGAGCAGTTCTTC. The chain carries TRBV19 and TRBJ2-1; perhaps TRBD2 as D (5 bases). Trimming removed 3 bases from V and 6 bases from J, with 12 bases in between. The CDR3 totals 14 residues. Germline V gene data show CDR1 as LNHDA and CDR2 as SQIVND (reference sequence).

The chain combines TRBV7-9 with TRBJ2-5; tentatively, D is TRBD2 (6 bases). Per the germline V gene, CDR1 is SEHNR and CDR2 is FQNEAQ (reference sequence). V was cut by 4 bases and J by 5 bases, with 20 bases left in between. The CDR3 spans 16 residues. In DNA, the CDR3 is TGTGCCAGCAGCTACCCCGCTGGCGGGGCAGAGGAGACCCAGTACTTC. It specifies CASSYPAGGAEETQYF.

The CDR3 coding sequence is TGCGCCAGCACTTATGCTCAGGGCTCTGGAGCTTTCTTT. This gives the protein CASTYAQGSGAFF. This chain uses TRBV5-1 with TRBJ1-1, with D possibly being TRBD1 (5 bases). V was clipped by 6 bases and J by 10 bases, with 19 bases between them. The CDR3 is made up of 13 amino acids. Germline loops: CDR1 SGHRS, CDR2 YFSETQ.

The chain's CDR3 is CASSPRASGGVNEQFF. CDR3 nucleotide sequence: TGTGCCAGCAGCCCAAGAGCTAGCGGGGGAGTCAATGAGCAGTTCTTC. The V gene is TRBV9, the J gene TRBJ2-1; TRBD2 matches at 10 bases. Germline CDR1 SGDLS, CDR2 YYNGEE. This CDR3 is built from 16 residues. V dropped 4 bases and J dropped 6; count of bases not matched to a gene: 10. Filled out from reference TRBV9 and TRBJ2-1, the complete variable domain reads DSGVTQTPKHLITATGQRVTLRCSPRSGDLSVYWYQQSLDQGLQFLIQYYNGEERAKGNILERFSAQQFPDLHSELNLSSLELGDSALYFCASSPRASGGVNEQFFGPGTRLTVL.

J is TRBJ1-2 and V is TRBV19; 7 nucleotides align to TRBD1. The CDR3 has 14 amino acids. Trimming cost V 6 bases and J 8 bases; bases outside gene matches: 12. Germline V lookup: CDR1 LNHDA, CDR2 SQIVND (reference sequence). CDR3 coding DNA: TGTGCCAGTAGCCCGTCACAGGGGCCCAGGGGCTACACCTTC. It yields the protein CASSPSQGPRGYTF.

This clone was seen more than once but under ten times. This chain joins TRBV7-3 and TRBJ2-3, with 13 bases aligning to TRBD2. The CDR3 totals 16 residues. The ends lost 4 bases at V and 6 bases at J; junction bases unmatched: 7. The germline CDR1 and CDR2 sequences are SGHTA and FQGTGA. CDR3 amino acids: CASSSGLAGDVDTQYF. The CDR3 DNA is TGTGCCAGCAGCTCCGGACTAGCGGGGGATGTCGATACGCAGTATTTT.

This chain uses TRBV30 with TRBJ2-5; possibly TRBD2 for D (6 bases). The germline V gene encodes CDR1 GTSNPN and CDR2 SVGIG (reference sequence). The CDR3 consists of 14 residues. CDR3 nucleotides: TGTGCGCGAGGGCAGGACCTTGGGAGGGAGACCCAGTACTTC. This translates into CARGQDLGRETQYF.

The chain recombines TRBV19 with TRBJ2-5, with 12 bases identical to TRBD2. Looked up from germline, CDR1 is LNHDA and CDR2 is SQIVND (reference sequence). Trimming at V came to 1 base and at J to 5 bases, leaving 5 bases not matched to a gene. This CDR3 spans 16 amino acids. The CDR3 here is CASSIGRLAGAETQYF. As DNA, the CDR3 is TGTGCCAGTAGTATAGGGAGACTAGCGGGGGCGGAGACCCAGTACTTC.

The CDR3 region has the DNA TGCGCCAGCAGCTTGGGGCTTCGGGCGGGAAACACTGAAGCTTTCTTT. It encodes CASSLGLRAGNTEAFF. The chain uses TRBV5-1 and TRBJ1-1; no clear D gene. Germline CDR1 reads SGHRS; CDR2 reads YFSETQ. There are 16 residues in the CDR3. V shed 0 bases and J shed 2 bases, with 14 bases lying between them.

This sequence joins TRBV7-6 and TRBJ2-1; 8 nucleotides match TRBD2. Trimming cost V 7 bases and J 2 bases; bases outside gene matches: 10. CDR1 is SGHVS, CDR2 FNYEAQ, per germline. The CDR3 consists of 16 residues. The CDR3 coding sequence is TGTGCCAGCACATCCCTTCGGGGGGGGACCTACAATGAGCAGTTCTTC. Translated: CASTSLRGGTYNEQFF.

This rearrangement joins TRBV5-4 to TRBJ2-7; a weak D match, TRBD2 (6 bases). Germline lookup yields CDR1 SGHNT and CDR2 YYREEE (reference sequence). V lost 2 bases to trimming and J lost 0 bases, with 12 bases between them. The CDR3 loop spans 15 amino acids. CDR3 sequence: CASSFRGAGSYEQYF. Written as DNA, the CDR3 is TGTGCCAGCAGCTTCCGCGGGGCAGGCTCCTACGAGCAGTACTTC. The whole variable domain, remainder taken from reference TRBV5-4 and TRBJ2-7, is ETGVTQSPTHLIKTRGQQVTLRCSSQSGHNTVSWYQQALGQGPQFIFQYYREEENGRGNFPPRFSGLQFPNYSSELNVNALELDDSALYLCASSFRGAGSYEQYFGPGTRLTVT.

The chain is built from TRBV11-3 and TRBJ1-1; D not certain. Deletions cut 4 bases from V and 1 base from J, with 13 bases between. This CDR3 comprises 15 residues. The germline CDR1 and CDR2 sequences are SGHNT and YENEEA. CDR3 protein: CASSSRREGNTEAFF. The CDR3 DNA follows: TGTGCCAGCAGCTCGCGGCGGGAGGGGAACACTGAAGCTTTCTTT.

The chain links TRBV29-1 to TRBJ1-1; 10 bases are shared with TRBD1. From germline, CDR1 is SQVTM and CDR2 ANQGSEA. Trimming took 7 bases from V and 4 from J; bases not matched to a gene: 9. There are 14 residues in the CDR3. CDR3 sequence: CSAETGGASTEAFF. CDR3 coding DNA: TGCAGCGCGGAGACAGGGGGCGCGAGCACTGAAGCTTTCTTT. Complete variable domain (other parts from reference TRBV29-1 and TRBJ1-1): SAVISQKPSRDICQRGTSLTIQCQVDSQVTMMFWYRQQPGQSLTLIATANQGSEATYESGFVIDKFPISRPNLTFSTLTVSNMSPEDSSIYLCSAETGGASTEAFFGQGTRLTVV.

This clone was seen a few times. The chain has TRBV11-2 and TRBJ2-7; 8 bases are shared with TRBD1. There are 15 residues in the CDR3. Trimming took 0 bases from V and 5 from J; bases not matched to a gene: 6. Germline CDR1 reads SGHAT; CDR2 reads FQNNGV. Here the CDR3 reads CASSLERQGSHEQYF. CDR3 coding DNA: TGTGCCAGCAGCTTAGAGAGACAGGGGTCCCACGAGCAGTACTTC.

The chain couples TRBV2 to TRBJ2-7; 8 nucleotides align to TRBD2. Per germline, CDR1 SNHLY and CDR2 FYNNEI. V shed 10 bases and J 3 bases; nucleotides not matched to a gene: 14. The CDR3 totals 15 residues. CDR3 coding DNA: TGTGCCACCATTCGGGTAGCGGGGCCGATCTACGAGCAGTACTTC. As protein: CATIRVAGPIYEQYF. Supplemented by reference TRBV2 and TRBJ2-7, the full variable domain reads EPEVTQTPSHQVTQMGQEVILRCVPISNHLYFYWYRQILGQKVEFLVSFYNNEISEKSEIFDDQFSVERPDGSNFTLKIRSTKLEDSAMYFCATIRVAGPIYEQYFGPGTRLTVT.